The 27 T cell receptor beta chains below come from one sample, sequenced in a study of regulatory T cells in long-lasting Graves disease. As for time point: newly diagnosed GD, antithyroid drugs for less than 3 months. Extracted RNA from PBMCs served as the source of the TCR library. The TCR beta library used iRepertoire HTBI primers with Arm-PCR amplification of CDR3. TCRdb re-analysed the multiplex PCR reads in MiXCR, keeping a single row per CDR3 protein. The sample holds more than 350,000 distinct CDR3 sequences, about 15% seen once. This same sample was also taken into another study, of T cells in Graves' hyperthyroidism and ophthalmopathy.

Sequencing used peripheral blood mononuclear cells (PBMCs), obtained at new diagnosis, from a patient treated with antithyroid drugs. All receptors derive from a woman aged 25-40 years with Graves disease.

This clonotype was detected many times. The rearrangement joins TRBV30 to TRBJ2-3, with D hard to call. From germline, CDR1 is GTSNPN and CDR2 SVGIG (reference sequence). V lost 3 bases and J 2 bases, leaving 0 bases between the germline ends. This CDR3 spans 10 amino acids. CDR3 sequence (DNA): TGTGCCTGGAGCACAGATACGCAGTATTTT. It specifies CAWSTDTQYF.

The chain combines TRBV19 with TRBJ1-4, with 7 positions matching TRBD1. From germline, CDR1 is LNHDA and CDR2 SQIVND (reference sequence). The CDR3 runs 13 residues. In DNA form, the CDR3 reads TGTGCAACGCGGGACAGAGTAAATGAAAAACTGTTTTTT. Protein product: CATRDRVNEKLFF.

This clonotype was detected ten times or more. The chain uses TRBV5-1 and TRBJ1-2; D ambiguous. Trimming cost V 4 bases and J 7 bases, with 23 bases left between them. This CDR3 region has 16 residues. Germline loops: CDR1 SGHRS, CDR2 YFSETQ. CDR3 nucleotide sequence: TGCGCCAGCAGCGGAACCACCGGGCCCCAAGCGGGTGGCTACACCTTC. Translation: CASSGTTGPQAGGYTF.

This clonotype was counted between two and nine times. The genes are TRBV4-1 and TRBJ1-5; unclear D gene. With 0 bases removed from V and 6 bases from J, the gap between germline ends came to 12 bases. This CDR3 contains 15 residues. Germline V CDR1 and CDR2: MGHRA, YSYEKL. This CDR3 reads CASSQDPRFAQPQHF. For the CDR3, the DNA is TGCGCCAGCAGCCAAGATCCGAGGTTTGCTCAGCCCCAGCATTTT.

This clonotype was detected only a few times. At one end, the junction sequence differs from germline, possibly due to a read error. The CDR3 nucleotides read TGTGCCACCAGTGATTTTGCAGGGGAAGAGATCCAGTACTTC. As protein: CATSDFAGEEIQYF. The chain joins TRBV24-1 to TRBJ2-5; perhaps TRBD1 as D (6 bases). The CDR3 runs to 14 residues. From germline, CDR1 is KGHDR and CDR2 SFDVKD.

In this sample, this clonotype turned up many times. The chain links TRBV11-1 to TRBJ2-2; no clear D gene. Germline CDR1 and CDR2: SGHAT and FQDESV (reference sequence). V shed 1 base and J shed 6 bases, with 6 bases lying between them. The CDR3 has 13 amino acids. The CDR3 here is CASSLVVAGELFF. The CDR3 nucleotides are TGTGCCAGCAGCTTAGTCGTGGCCGGGGAGCTGTTTTTT.

This clonotype has more than one count but fewer than ten. The chain carries TRBV12-3 or TRBV12-4 and TRBJ2-7, with TRBD2 matching over 7 bases. The J segment lost 0 bases and the V segment lost 6 bases, leaving 5 bases of the junction unmatched. There are 14 residues in the CDR3. CDR3 region: CASRWTGGSYEQYF. The CDR3 bases are TGTGCCAGCAGATGGACGGGGGGCTCCTACGAGCAGTACTTC.

This clonotype was found many times. The chain has TRBV30 and TRBJ1-1; D possibly corresponds to TRBD1 (5 bases). Between the trimmed V and J ends, which lost 1 base and 5 bases, there was a span of 8 bases. This CDR3 is 12 amino acids long. The V gene's germline CDR1 is GTSNPN and CDR2 SVGIG (reference sequence). The DNA for the CDR3 is TGTGCCTGGAGTGACCAGGGTACTGAAGCTTTCTTT. It is translated as CAWSDQGTEAFF.

This clonotype was seen ten or more times. The J gene is TRBJ2-1, the V gene TRBV7-2, with D unclear. Germline V lookup: CDR1 SGHTA, CDR2 FQGNSA. V lost 5 bases and J 0 bases, leaving 14 bases between the germline ends. The CDR3 extends over 16 amino acids. The CDR3 spells CASSQPELSSYNEQFF. In nucleotides, the CDR3 is TGTGCCAGCAGCCAACCCGAGTTGAGCTCCTACAATGAGCAGTTCTTC. The whole variable domain, remainder taken from reference TRBV7-2 and TRBJ2-1, is GAGVSQSPSNKVTEKGKDVELRCDPISGHTALYWYRQSLGQGLEFLIYFQGNSAPDKSGLPSDRFSAERTGGSVSTLTIQRTQQEDSAVYLCASSQPELSSYNEQFFGPGTRLTVL.

This clonotype occurred many times. The chain combines TRBV2 with TRBJ1-5; D gene uncertain. Trimming pared 7 bases from V and 2 bases from J, leaving 18 bases between. Germline loops: CDR1 SNHLY, CDR2 FYNNEI. The CDR3 extends over 16 amino acids. Written as DNA, the CDR3 is TGTGCCAGCACGTCCTTACAGTCTCGCGGCAATCAGCCCCAGCATTTT. Its protein product is CASTSLQSRGNQPQHF.

A few counts support this clonotype. V is TRBV6-5 and J is TRBJ2-2; TRBD2 matches at 8 bases. The CDR3 has 17 residues. Looked up from germline, CDR1 is MNHEY and CDR2 is SVGAGI. V shed 0 bases, J shed 2 bases, and the junction held 5 bases outside the gene matches. CDR3 bases: TGTGCCAGCAGTTACTCAGGCCTAGCGGGCAACACCGGGGAGCTGTTTTTT. Its protein product is CASSYSGLAGNTGELFF.

This clonotype was seen a few times. The chain couples TRBV6-2 or TRBV6-3 to TRBJ1-4, with 8 nucleotides matching TRBD1. The CDR3 runs to 15 residues. V was pared by 5 bases and J by 5 bases, with 7 bases of the junction left unmatched. Germline assignment: CDR1 MNHEY and CDR2 SVGEGT. The CDR3 region has the DNA TGTGCCAGCAGTGGGGGCTCAGGGGGCAATGAAAAACTGTTTTTT. The encoded protein is CASSGGSGGNEKLFF.

This clonotype appeared a few times. V is TRBV7-9 and J is TRBJ1-4; D is perhaps TRBD1 (5 bases). Germline values: CDR1 SEHNR, CDR2 FQNEAQ (reference sequence). The CDR3 sequence is 15 residues long. V was trimmed by 5 bases and J by 7 bases, leaving 17 bases between them. The CDR3 protein is CASSPPGGSVEKLFF. For the CDR3, the DNA is TGTGCCAGCAGCCCCCCCGGGGGGAGCGTTGAAAAACTGTTTTTT.

This clonotype was seen many times. The chain joins TRBV27 to TRBJ1-6; no definite D call. CDR3 size: 15 residues. Germline CDR1 reads MNHEY; CDR2 reads SMNVEV (reference sequence). V gave up 2 bases and J gave up 7 bases, with 12 bases separating them. CDR3 loop: CASSLGPAANSPLHF. CDR3 DNA sequence: TGTGCCAGCAGTTTAGGGCCGGCAGCCAATTCACCCCTCCACTTT.

This clonotype was counted only a few times. The chain is built from TRBV9 and TRBJ1-4; unclear D gene. The CDR3 extends over 16 amino acids. From germline, CDR1 is SGDLS and CDR2 YYNGEE. V lost 4 bases to trimming and J lost 0 bases, with 13 bases between them. CDR3 nucleotides: TGTGCCAGCAGCCCCCGAGGGTGGGCAACTAATGAAAAACTGTTTTTT. Amino acid sequence: CASSPRGWATNEKLFF.

This clonotype was observed many times. The chain couples TRBV7-2 to TRBJ1-5, with D possibly matching TRBD1 (6 bases). Looked up from germline, CDR1 is SGHTA and CDR2 is FQGNSA. CDR3 length: 15 amino acids. V shed 5 bases and J shed 2 bases, with 13 bases lying between them. DNA for the CDR3: TGTGCCAGCAGCGTACAGGGAGCAGGCAATCAGCCCCAGCATTTT. This gives the protein CASSVQGAGNQPQHF.

This clonotype was detected only a few times. J is TRBJ2-6 and V is TRBV3-1; TRBD2 matches 8 bases. The ends lost 0 bases at V and 2 bases at J; junction bases unmatched: 6. Per germline, CDR1 LGHDT and CDR2 YNNKEL (reference sequence). The CDR3 has 18 residues. CDR3 DNA sequence: TGTGCCAGCAGCCAAGACCCGGGACTAGGAGCTGGGGCCAACGTCCTGACTTTC. Its protein is CASSQDPGLGAGANVLTF.

This clonotype was observed many times. The chain combines TRBV20-1 with TRBJ2-3; D may correspond to TRBD1 or TRBD2 (6 bases each). Per the germline V gene, CDR1 is DFQATT and CDR2 is SNEGSKA (reference sequence). This CDR3 comprises 15 residues. V dropped 3 bases and J dropped 4 bases, with 17 bases sitting between them. As DNA, the CDR3 is TGCAGTGCTAGGAAGAGCCCGGGGGCCCCAGATACGCAGTATTTT. Protein sequence: CSARKSPGAPDTQYF.

In its sample, this clonotype was seen many times. The chain joins TRBV20-1 to TRBJ1-2; D is ambiguous. The germline gives CDR1 DFQATT, CDR2 SNEGSKA (reference sequence). This CDR3 comprises 11 residues. V was pared by 1 base and J by 6 bases, with 6 bases between. The CDR3 reads CSARGGDGYTF. Here the CDR3 DNA reads TGCAGTGCTAGAGGGGGAGATGGCTACACCTTC.

Only a few counts were recorded for this clonotype. The junction does not match germline at one end; this may be a read error. The V and J genes are TRBV6-1 and TRBJ2-1; D is perhaps TRBD1 (6 bases). Germline-derived CDR1 and CDR2 are MNHNS and SASEGT. CDR3 length: 14 residues. For the CDR3, the DNA is TGTGCCAGCGGTGAGGGGGACTCCTACAATGAGCAGTTCTTC. Its translation: CASGEGDSYNEQFF.

This clonotype was seen ten or more times. This chain connects TRBV7-2 to TRBJ2-5; 7 bases are a match to TRBD1. The CDR3 loop spans 17 amino acids. The junction had 16 bases not matched to a gene; V was cut back by 5 bases and J by 4 bases. The germline V gene has CDR1 SGHTA and CDR2 FQGNSA. Here the CDR3 reads CASSPAGGQGVRETQYF. CDR3 nucleotide sequence: TGTGCCAGCAGCCCAGCCGGTGGGCAGGGGGTCCGAGAGACCCAGTACTTC. Supplemented by reference TRBV7-2 and TRBJ2-5, the full variable domain reads GAGVSQSPSNKVTEKGKDVELRCDPISGHTALYWYRQSLGQGLEFLIYFQGNSAPDKSGLPSDRFSAERTGGSVSTLTIQRTQQEDSAVYLCASSPAGGQGVRETQYFGPGTRLLVL.

This sequence joins TRBV29-1 and TRBJ2-7, with 12 bases lining up with TRBD1. CDR3 length: 16 amino acids. The germline V gene has CDR1 SQVTM and CDR2 ANQGSEA. Trimming took 5 bases from V and 3 from J; bases not matched to a gene: 11. The CDR3 bases are TGCAGCGTTAGAGGCCGGGACAGGGGGCTGTTCTACGAGCAGTACTTC. Its protein is CSVRGRDRGLFYEQYF.

This clonotype was observed a few times. The V and J genes are TRBV3-1 and TRBJ1-3; D is undetermined. Germline loops: CDR1 LGHDT, CDR2 YNNKEL (reference sequence). This CDR3 is 16 amino acids long. Trimming cost V 1 base and J 2 bases, with 12 bases left between them. The CDR3, as DNA: TGTGCCAGCAGCCAAGGGAACGCTCCAACTGGAAACACCATATATTTT. This codes for CASSQGNAPTGNTIYF.

The chain joins TRBV28 to TRBJ2-2; D call uncertain. Germline V gene data show CDR1 as MDHEN and CDR2 as SYDVKM. This CDR3 is built from 14 residues. Trimming took 3 bases from V and 4 from J, leaving 9 bases between them. CDR3 sequence: CASSFGRVTGELFF. The CDR3 DNA follows: TGTGCCAGCAGTTTTGGACGCGTCACCGGGGAGCTGTTTTTT.

This clonotype came up many times. The rearrangement joins TRBV28 to TRBJ2-5; 13 positions agree with TRBD2. V lost 7 bases to trimming and J lost 2 bases; unmatched junction nucleotides: 13. The CDR3 sequence is 18 residues long. CDR1 and CDR2 from the germline V gene are MDHEN and SYDVKM. The DNA of the CDR3 is TGTGCCAGCACTTTGGGGACTAGCGGGATGGTATATCAAGAGACCCAGTACTTC. Protein: CASTLGTSGMVYQETQYF.

This sequence joins TRBV27 and TRBJ2-3, with no clear D. Germline V lookup: CDR1 MNHEY, CDR2 SMNVEV (reference sequence). The CDR3 spans 15 residues. V lost 4 bases, J lost 6 bases, and 17 bases lay in between. The CDR3 region is CASSSIFILPDTQYF. The CDR3, as DNA: TGTGCCAGCAGTTCAATCTTTATTTTACCCGATACGCAGTATTTT.

This clonotype was found many times. The genes are TRBV24-1 and TRBJ2-2, with a weak D call TRBD2 (6 bases). Germline lookup yields CDR1 KGHDR and CDR2 SFDVKD. The CDR3 length is 14 residues. The germline V and J ends were trimmed by 7 bases and 3 bases, with 11 bases remaining between them. CDR3 sequence reads: CATSRDWDTGELFF. The CDR3 DNA is TGTGCCACCAGCAGGGACTGGGACACCGGGGAGCTGTTTTTT.